This entry features one T cell receptor (beta chain) sequence. The antigen is undetermined. With a J-beta primer mix and a sample-barcoded 5' primer, a second PCR ran about 7 to 12 cycles. TCRdb ran MiXCR on the 5' RACE reads and lists one entry per CDR3 protein. The sample includes some 640,000 distinct CDR3 sequences, more than 40% of them seen just once. This entry is derived from a study of blood T cells in healthy people across ages. Findings of the study overall: One million T cells yielded diversity estimates that were considered underestimates.

There are 17 residues in the CDR3. Looked up from germline, CDR1 is SEHNR and CDR2 is FQNEAQ (reference sequence). Material for sequencing was blood. The TCR was taken from a woman between 55 and 75 years old in good health. The chain is built from TRBV7-9 and TRBJ2-1, with 8 nucleotides matching TRBD2. The J call may be incorrect, as the DNA end agrees better with TRBJ2-7. This CDR3 reads CALGALAALSSYNEQYF. Here the CDR3 DNA reads TGTGCCCTAGGGGCACTAGCGGCACTGAGCTCCTACAATGAGCAGTACTTC.